The next 22 T cell receptor beta chains were all read from a single sample in a study of response to subunit inactivated influenza vaccine (dated by TCRdb to 2017 to 2018). The library was made by RT-PCR. Data came from an Illumina HiSeq 2500. The raw public data were reprocessed by TCRdb itself: fastp quality trimming at Q25, MiXCR clonotype calling, in-frame beta chains only. Every distinct CDR3 protein forms one entry, paired with its most common genes and DNA. The sample data list more than 150,000 distinct CDR3 sequences, and about 10% of these were observed just once. The biggest ten clones account for approximately 35% of the sample. Sequences were derived from CD8+ T cells sorted from PBMCs, sampled roughly 24 months after vaccination. All receptors derive from a man in his fifties or sixties who received an inactivated influenza vaccine. Donor details come from another sample of the same person, matched by shared clones.

The V gene is TRBV13, the J gene TRBJ2-1; 8 positions match TRBD2. V shed 5 bases and J 0 bases; nucleotides not matched to a gene: 15. The CDR3 runs 19 residues. Germline-derived CDR1 and CDR2 are PRHDT and FYEKMQ (reference sequence). CDR3 amino acids: CASSTTTPWAGGSYNEQFF. The DNA of the CDR3 is TGTGCCAGCAGCACGACCACCCCTTGGGCGGGAGGCTCCTACAATGAGCAGTTCTTC.

This clonotype was found many times. The gene calls are TRBV4-3 and TRBJ2-7; 7 bases line up with TRBD1. Germline CDR1 and CDR2: LGHNA and YSLEER. The J segment lost 4 bases and the V segment lost 0 bases, leaving 9 bases of the junction unmatched. CDR3 length: 16 amino acids. CDR3 in amino acids: CASSQDIPGQPYEQYF. The CDR3 DNA reads as TGCGCCAGCAGCCAAGACATCCCGGGACAGCCTTACGAGCAGTACTTC.

This chain connects TRBV20-1 to TRBJ2-7; TRBD1 agrees at 11 bases. CDR1 is DFQATT and CDR2 is SNEGSKA in the germline V gene (reference sequence). This CDR3 contains 12 residues. CDR3 bases: TGCAGACCCTGGACAGGGGGCGACGAGCAGTACTTC. Protein: CRPWTGGDEQYF.

This clonotype appeared a few times. V usage is TRBV29-1 and J usage is TRBJ2-1, with 7 bases that match TRBD1. This CDR3 region has 15 residues. In germline, CDR1 is SQVTM, CDR2 ANQGSEA. V was pared by 0 bases and J by 2 bases, with 4 bases of the junction left unmatched. In nucleotides, the CDR3 is TGCAGCGTTGAAGATGGGACAGCCCCCTACAATGAGCAGTTCTTC. Translation gives CSVEDGTAPYNEQFF.

This chain connects TRBV24-1 to TRBJ2-5, with TRBD2 matching over 8 bases. The germline gives CDR1 KGHDR, CDR2 SFDVKD. There are 16 residues in the CDR3. The ends lost 1 base at V and 4 bases at J; junction bases unmatched: 7. Here the CDR3 reads CATSDLAGENLETQYF. The CDR3 coding sequence is TGTGCCACCAGTGATTTAGCGGGGGAAAACTTAGAGACCCAGTACTTC.

Only a few counts were recorded for this clonotype. Here the CDR3 reads CSARDKDWTGGYNEQFF. CDR3 in DNA: TGCAGTGCTAGAGATAAGGATTGGACAGGGGGCTACAATGAGCAGTTCTTC. J is TRBJ2-1 and V is TRBV20-1; 10 nucleotides match TRBD1. The V gene end was trimmed by 0 bases and the J gene end by 3 bases; junction bases not matched to a gene: 8. In germline, CDR1 is DFQATT, CDR2 SNEGSKA (reference sequence). The CDR3 is 17 amino acids.

The J gene is TRBJ2-7, the V gene TRBV20-1, with 11 positions matching TRBD2. CDR1 DFQATT and CDR2 SNEGSKA come from the germline V gene (reference sequence). The CDR3 loop spans 13 amino acids. The V gene end was trimmed by 4 bases and the J gene end by 3 bases; junction bases not matched to a gene: 2. CDR3 coding DNA: TGCAGTGCTAAGGGACTAGCGGACTACGAGCAGTACTTC. Residues: CSAKGLADYEQYF.

This clonotype has a count of ten or more. The chain links TRBV4-1 to TRBJ2-1, with D tentatively TRBD1 (5 bases). Per the germline V gene, CDR1 is MGHRA and CDR2 is YSYEKL. The V and J ends lost 0 bases and 5 bases respectively, with 8 bases between them. The CDR3 has 14 amino acids. This CDR3 is CASSQEPGHNEQFF. In DNA, the CDR3 is TGCGCCAGCAGCCAAGAACCAGGGCACAATGAGCAGTTCTTC.

This clonotype came up a few times. The gene calls are TRBV6-5 and TRBJ1-1, with TRBD1 matching 8 bases. The V gene end was trimmed by 0 bases and the J gene end by 4 bases; junction bases not matched to a gene: 4. Germline assignment: CDR1 MNHEY and CDR2 SVGAGI. The CDR3 has 15 amino acids. Written as DNA, the CDR3 is TGTGCCAGCAGTTACTCTCCGACAGGGGTCACTGAAGCTTTCTTT. It yields the protein CASSYSPTGVTEAFF.

This clonotype was detected only a few times. This chain links TRBV7-6 with TRBJ1-2; 9 bases fit TRBD1. This CDR3 is built from 15 residues. J gave up 6 bases and V 6 bases, and 11 bases lay outside the gene matches. Germline V gives CDR1 SGHVS, CDR2 FNYEAQ. The CDR3 region has the DNA TGTGCCAGCAGGGCCGGGACAGGGCTAGGGGATGGCTACACCTTC. It translates to CASRAGTGLGDGYTF.

This chain joins TRBV6-7 and TRBJ2-5; D not certain. TRBV6-7 is assigned to the ORF class and has an uncertain function. V dropped 2 bases and J dropped 2 bases, with 24 bases sitting between them. There are 19 residues in the CDR3. The CDR3 DNA sequence: TGTGCCAGCAGTTACCGCGTGTCCGAGTCACAACCCCAGCAAGAGACCCAGTACTTC. Protein sequence: CASSYRVSESQPQQETQYF.

This clonotype was counted between two and nine times. The gene calls are TRBV12-3 or TRBV12-4 and TRBJ2-3; possibly TRBD1 for D (6 bases). This CDR3 has 15 residues. V was clipped by 6 bases and J by 0 bases, with 13 bases between them. CDR3 in DNA: TGTGCCAGCAGGGTCACAGGGCTGAGCACAGATACGCAGTATTTT. Translated: CASRVTGLSTDTQYF.

The gene calls are TRBV29-1 and TRBJ1-2, with no clear D. V shed 6 bases and J shed 8 bases, with 13 bases lying between them. In germline, CDR1 is SQVTM, CDR2 ANQGSEA. This CDR3 has 11 amino acids. CDR3: CSVPWGLGYTF. DNA of the CDR3: TGCAGCGTGCCGTGGGGTTTGGGCTACACCTTC.

This clonotype was recorded at least ten times. The rearrangement uses TRBV29-1 and TRBJ2-1, with TRBD2 matching over 8 bases. Per the germline V gene, CDR1 is SQVTM and CDR2 is ANQGSEA. The CDR3 is 14 amino acids. Trimming at V came to 3 bases and at J to 5 bases, leaving 6 bases not matched to a gene. CDR3 in amino acids: CSVDIGTRDNEQFF. The CDR3, as DNA: TGCAGCGTTGACATCGGGACTAGGGACAATGAGCAGTTCTTC.

This clonotype was detected many times. V usage is TRBV4-1 and J usage is TRBJ2-3, with D perhaps TRBD2 (5 bases). V was pared by 1 base and J by 2 bases, with 10 bases between. CDR3 length equals 15 residues. Germline assignment: CDR1 MGHRA and CDR2 YSYEKL. CDR3 bases: TGCGCCAGCAGCCAAGGCCCAGCGGTCACAGATACGCAGTATTTT. It codes for CASSQGPAVTDTQYF.

This CDR3 reads CASSPENWDTEAFF. The CDR3 DNA reads TGTGCCAGCAGCCCAGAAAACTGGGACACTGAAGCTTTCTTT. The genes are TRBV7-9 and TRBJ1-1; D remains unclear. CDR3 length equals 14 residues. The germline gives CDR1 SEHNR, CDR2 FQNEAQ (reference sequence). V dropped 5 bases and J dropped 3 bases, with 13 bases sitting between them.

This clonotype was counted between two and nine times. An end of the junction differs from the germline gene, which may be a read error. The chain combines TRBV5-6 with TRBJ2-1; 8 bases are a match to TRBD2. This CDR3 contains 18 residues. Germline V lookup: CDR1 SGHDT, CDR2 YYEEEE. The chain's CDR3 is CASGLDLMVSGRNNEQFF. For the CDR3, the DNA is TGTGCCAGCGGCTTGGATTTGATGGTCAGCGGGAGAAACAATGAGCAGTTCTTC.

This clonotype was counted many times. The V and J genes are TRBV12-3 or TRBV12-4 and TRBJ2-1; 7 bases are shared with TRBD2. The CDR3 is 14 residues long. The V gene end was trimmed by 4 bases and the J gene end by 3 bases; junction bases not matched to a gene: 3. CDR3 amino acids: CASSSLADYNEQFF. The CDR3 region has the DNA TGTGCCAGCAGTTCGCTAGCGGACTACAATGAGCAGTTCTTC.

This clonotype has at least ten counts. V is TRBV4-2 and J is TRBJ2-1, with 7 positions matching TRBD2. Looked up from germline, CDR1 is LGHNA and CDR2 is YNFKEQ. The CDR3 length is 16 residues. V gave up 4 bases and J gave up 4 bases; unmatched junction bases: 10. The CDR3 region has the DNA TGTGCCAGCAGCCGGAATGTGGGAGGGCCGTACAATGAGCAGTTCTTC. Its protein product is CASSRNVGGPYNEQFF.

This clonotype was recorded a few times. This chain uses TRBV6-2 or TRBV6-3 with TRBJ2-1, with D unclear. Looked up from germline, CDR1 is MNHEY and CDR2 is SVGEGT. V lost 5 bases, J lost 10 bases, and 15 bases lay in between. The CDR3 length is 13 residues. The CDR3: CASSPHRVGEQFF. The CDR3 DNA sequence: TGTGCCAGCAGTCCCCACCGGGTGGGGGAGCAGTTCTTC.

This clonotype was counted many times. The chain employs TRBV4-1 and TRBJ2-1, with D maybe TRBD2 (6 bases). CDR1 and CDR2 (germline): MGHRA, YSYEKL. Trimming left V 0 bases short and J 7 bases short, with 7 bases between. The CDR3 is 13 residues long. Written as DNA, the CDR3 is TGCGCCAGCAGCCAAGAGGGAGGTAATGAGCAGTTCTTC. Translated: CASSQEGGNEQFF.

To note about this clonotype: One junction end does not reproduce the germline sequence, and a read error may be involved. This chain's CDR3 is CATSRSRPGSVVF. The CDR3, as DNA: TGTGCCACCAGCAGGTCTCGGCCAGGGTCGGTCGTGTTT. The genes are TRBV15 and TRBJ2-3; D may be TRBD1 (5 bases). The CDR3 contains 13 residues. The germline V gene encodes CDR1 LNHNV and CDR2 YYDKDF (reference sequence).